This T cell receptor beta chain originates from a study of neoadjuvant nivolumab and ipilimumab in lung cancer. Repertoires were generated with immunoSEQ multiplex PCR, while TCRdb's copy carries only in-frame clones and drops some. The sample lists roughly 32,000 clones, about 92% occurring once. A remark on this clone: Its antigen is undetermined.

The study, taken as a whole, reports: TCR receptors were sequenced in few samples. Blood richness before therapy tracked richness in tumors resected after neoadjuvant therapy. Only two of four nivolumab-treated tumors gained richness and clonality by surgery.

Looked up from germline, CDR1 is LNHDA and CDR2 is SQIVND (reference sequence). CDR3 length: 15 residues. V gave up 3 bases and J gave up 2 bases; unmatched junction bases: 5. The sequence was obtained from an adult with non-small cell lung cancer. The specimen was peripheral blood, collected after neoadjuvant nivolumab, alone or with ipilimumab, at or shortly before surgery. The V call is TRBV19, the J call TRBJ2-3; 7 bases are shared with TRBD2. CDR3 coding DNA: TGTGCCAGTAGTATTAGCGGGTGGGACACAGATACGCAGTATTTT. The encoded protein is CASSISGWDTDTQYF.